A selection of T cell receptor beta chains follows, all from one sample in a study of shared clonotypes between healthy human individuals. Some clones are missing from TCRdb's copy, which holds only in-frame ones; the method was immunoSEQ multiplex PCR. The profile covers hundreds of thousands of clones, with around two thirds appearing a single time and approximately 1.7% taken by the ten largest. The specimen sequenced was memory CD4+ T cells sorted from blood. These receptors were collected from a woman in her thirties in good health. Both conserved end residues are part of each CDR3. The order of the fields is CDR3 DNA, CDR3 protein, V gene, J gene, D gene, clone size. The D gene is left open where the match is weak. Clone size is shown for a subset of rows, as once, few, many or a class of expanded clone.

CDR3nt: TGTGCCAGCAGCTCCCGTGGGGCGAACACTGAAGCTTTCTTT
CDR3aa: CASSSRGANTEAFF
v_gene: TRBV13
j_gene: TRBJ1-1
d_gene: NA
abundance: once

CDR3nt: TGTGCCAGCAGGCCACAGAATCCAAGTCAGCCCCAGCATTTT
CDR3aa: CASRPQNPSQPQHF
v_gene: TRBV7-3
j_gene: TRBJ1-5
d_gene: NA
abundance: many

CDR3nt: TGTGCCAGCAGTACAACCGGGACAGGGTACAATCAGCCCCAGCATTTT
CDR3aa: CASSTTGTGYNQPQHF
v_gene: TRBV28
j_gene: TRBJ1-5
d_gene: TRBD1
abundance: NA

CDR3nt: TGTGCCAGCAGTGTGGGCACACCTGGCGAGCAGTACTTC
CDR3aa: CASSVGTPGEQYF
v_gene: TRBV2
j_gene: TRBJ2-7
d_gene: NA
abundance: NA

CDR3nt: TGTGCCAGCTCATCAAGGGGAGGACTCACCGGGGAGCTGTTTTTT
CDR3aa: CASSSRGGLTGELFF
v_gene: TRBV18
j_gene: TRBJ2-2
d_gene: NA
abundance: many

CDR3nt: TGTGCCATCCCCCCCCGATGGAGCTACGAGCAGTACTTC
CDR3aa: CAIPPRWSYEQYF
v_gene: TRBV5-3
j_gene: TRBJ2-7
d_gene: NA
abundance: NA

CDR3nt: TGTGCCATCAGTGAGTCGGATAGCGGCACAGATACGCAGTATTTT
CDR3aa: CAISESDSGTDTQYF
v_gene: TRBV10-3
j_gene: TRBJ2-3
d_gene: NA
abundance: NA

CDR3nt: TGCGCCAGCAGTGGGGGGGACAGCACTTACGAGCAGTACTTC
CDR3aa: CASSGGDSTYEQYF
v_gene: TRBV10-2
j_gene: TRBJ2-7
d_gene: NA
abundance: NA

CDR3nt: TGTGCCAGCAGAGGGGGGACAAACATTCAGTACTTC
CDR3aa: CASRGGTNIQYF
v_gene: TRBV2
j_gene: TRBJ2-4
d_gene: NA
abundance: NA

CDR3nt: TGTGCCAGCAGCGGAGGAGGAAACACCATATATTTT
CDR3aa: CASSGGGNTIYF
v_gene: TRBV13
j_gene: TRBJ1-3
d_gene: NA
abundance: NA

CDR3nt: TGTGCCAGCAGCTTCTCCGGGACTAGCGGGTCCGGGGAGCTGTTTTTT
CDR3aa: CASSFSGTSGSGELFF
v_gene: TRBV11-2
j_gene: TRBJ2-2
d_gene: TRBD2
abundance: NA

CDR3nt: TGTGCCATCAGTGAGCCGGGCGGGACTAGCGGGTCCTACGAGCAGTACTTC
CDR3aa: CAISEPGGTSGSYEQYF
v_gene: TRBV10-3
j_gene: TRBJ2-7
d_gene: TRBD2
abundance: NA

CDR3nt: TGCAGCGTTGTCCAGCGGGAGGTTCCAGATACGCAGTATTTT
CDR3aa: CSVVQREVPDTQYF
v_gene: TRBV29-1
j_gene: TRBJ2-3
d_gene: TRBD2
abundance: NA

CDR3nt: TGTGCCAGCAGCTGGAGGGACAGTAACAATGAGCAGTTCTTC
CDR3aa: CASSWRDSNNEQFF
v_gene: TRBV5-6
j_gene: TRBJ2-1
d_gene: NA
abundance: NA

CDR3nt: TGCGCCAGCAGCTTGGCGGGAGGGCCCAACGAGCAGTACTTC
CDR3aa: CASSLAGGPNEQYF
v_gene: TRBV5-1
j_gene: TRBJ2-7
d_gene: TRBD2
abundance: NA

CDR3nt: TGCGCCAGCAGCTTGTTCGGTTCGTACCAAGAGACCCAGTACTTC
CDR3aa: CASSLFGSYQETQYF
v_gene: TRBV5-1
j_gene: TRBJ2-5
d_gene: NA
abundance: NA

CDR3nt: TGTGCCAGCAGTCGACAGGGGTACACTGAAGCTTTCTTT
CDR3aa: CASSRQGYTEAFF
v_gene: TRBV27
j_gene: TRBJ1-1
d_gene: TRBD1
abundance: few

CDR3nt: TGTGCCAGCAGCCCCCAACTAGCGGACAAGGGTACGCAGTATTTT
CDR3aa: CASSPQLADKGTQYF
v_gene: TRBV5-4
j_gene: TRBJ2-3
d_gene: TRBD2
abundance: NA

CDR3nt: TGTGCCAGCAGCCGGGACTCCAGCAATGAGCAGTTCTTC
CDR3aa: CASSRDSSNEQFF
v_gene: TRBV7-7
j_gene: TRBJ2-1
d_gene: NA
abundance: NA

CDR3nt: TGTGCCAGCAGTCGACAGGGGGGCACCGGGGAGCTGTTTTTT
CDR3aa: CASSRQGGTGELFF
v_gene: TRBV2
j_gene: TRBJ2-2
d_gene: TRBD1
abundance: few

CDR3nt: TGTGCCAGCAGGTACAGGGGCTCCGGAGAGACCCAGTACTTC
CDR3aa: CASRYRGSGETQYF
v_gene: TRBV6-5
j_gene: TRBJ2-5
d_gene: TRBD1
abundance: NA

CDR3nt: TGTGCCAGCAGTGGGGTGAGAACCGGGGAGCTGTTTTTT
CDR3aa: CASSGVRTGELFF
v_gene: TRBV2
j_gene: TRBJ2-2
d_gene: NA
abundance: few

CDR3nt: TGTGCCACCTCGGTTCTTTTGACCGGGGAGCTGTTTTTT
CDR3aa: CATSVLLTGELFF
v_gene: TRBV6-6
j_gene: TRBJ2-2
d_gene: NA
abundance: NA

CDR3nt: TGTGCCAGTAGCGAAACGACGGGCAGGGACAGGGGGGAGCAGTACTTC
CDR3aa: CASSETTGRDRGEQYF
v_gene: TRBV19
j_gene: TRBJ2-7
d_gene: TRBD1
abundance: NA

CDR3nt: TGTGCCAGCAGACTTGGACAGAACCAAGAGACCCAGTACTTC
CDR3aa: CASRLGQNQETQYF
v_gene: TRBV6-1
j_gene: TRBJ2-5
d_gene: NA
abundance: NA

CDR3nt: TGCGCCAGCAGCCAGGGACAGGGCAATCAGCCCCAGCATTTT
CDR3aa: CASSQGQGNQPQHF
v_gene: TRBV5-1
j_gene: TRBJ1-5
d_gene: TRBD1
abundance: few

CDR3nt: TGTGCCAGCAGCTTGGGGCCCCAGGGGATCACCGGGGAGCTGTTTTTT
CDR3aa: CASSLGPQGITGELFF
v_gene: TRBV7-8
j_gene: TRBJ2-2
d_gene: NA
abundance: many

CDR3nt: TGCGCCAGCAGCTTTGGACAGGGTCGTTCCATGGAGACCCAGTACTTC
CDR3aa: CASSFGQGRSMETQYF
v_gene: TRBV5-1
j_gene: TRBJ2-5
d_gene: TRBD1
abundance: NA

CDR3nt: TGCGCCAGCAGCTTGGGACACGGAGGGATCGCTTTCTTT
CDR3aa: CASSLGHGGIAFF
v_gene: TRBV5-1
j_gene: TRBJ1-1
d_gene: NA
abundance: NA

CDR3nt: TGTGCCAGCAGCGCCGGACGGAATAGCAATCAGCCCCAGCATTTT
CDR3aa: CASSAGRNSNQPQHF
v_gene: TRBV6-1
j_gene: TRBJ1-5
d_gene: NA
abundance: NA

CDR3nt: TGCGCCAGCAGCCGCGGACTAGCGGGCCTCTCTGGGGCCAACGTCCTGACTTTC
CDR3aa: CASSRGLAGLSGANVLTF
v_gene: TRBV4-1
j_gene: TRBJ2-6
d_gene: TRBD2
abundance: NA

CDR3nt: TGTGCCATCAGTGCAGGGGTCCAGCCCCAGCATTTT
CDR3aa: CAISAGVQPQHF
v_gene: TRBV10-3
j_gene: TRBJ1-5
d_gene: NA
abundance: NA

CDR3nt: TGTGCCAGCTCACCAACGAGGACTAGCGTAAACACCGGGGAGCTGTTTTTT
CDR3aa: CASSPTRTSVNTGELFF
v_gene: TRBV18
j_gene: TRBJ2-2
d_gene: TRBD2
abundance: NA

CDR3nt: TGTGCCAGCAGTGAATTGGGCAGCTTCTCCTACGAGCAGTACTTC
CDR3aa: CASSELGSFSYEQYF
v_gene: TRBV2
j_gene: TRBJ2-7
d_gene: NA
abundance: NA

CDR3nt: TGTGCCAGCAGTGCCTGGGACAGTCCGGAATATGGCTACACCTTC
CDR3aa: CASSAWDSPEYGYTF
v_gene: TRBV25-1
j_gene: TRBJ1-2
d_gene: TRBD1
abundance: NA

CDR3nt: TGTGCCAGCAGCATGACTGCGCTAGCCAAAAACATTCAGTACTTC
CDR3aa: CASSMTALAKNIQYF
v_gene: TRBV7-2
j_gene: TRBJ2-4
d_gene: NA
abundance: NA

CDR3nt: TGTGCCAGCAGCCCCGACGCCCTTAGCGGATACTACGAGCAGTACTTC
CDR3aa: CASSPDALSGYYEQYF
v_gene: TRBV7-2
j_gene: TRBJ2-7
d_gene: NA
abundance: NA

CDR3nt: TGTGCCAGCATTCGGGGCGGGGAGCTGTTTTTT
CDR3aa: CASIRGGELFF
v_gene: TRBV6-5
j_gene: TRBJ2-2
d_gene: NA
abundance: once

CDR3nt: TGTGCCAGCAGTTCTTACCCCGGGACAGGGGACTCCTACGAGCAGTACTTC
CDR3aa: CASSSYPGTGDSYEQYF
v_gene: TRBV28
j_gene: TRBJ2-7
d_gene: TRBD1
abundance: once

CDR3nt: TGTGCCAGCAGTGGATCACCGACAGGGGACACTGAAGCTTTCTTT
CDR3aa: CASSGSPTGDTEAFF
v_gene: TRBV6-1
j_gene: TRBJ1-1
d_gene: TRBD1
abundance: NA

CDR3nt: TGCGCCAGCAGCTTTGCACCGGGAACCCGGGGAGAGACCCAGTACTTC
CDR3aa: CASSFAPGTRGETQYF
v_gene: TRBV5-1
j_gene: TRBJ2-5
d_gene: NA
abundance: once

CDR3nt: TGTGCCAGCAGGGGTCCCAAGGTACAGGGCCTCCTCGGTGAAGCTTTCTTT
CDR3aa: CASRGPKVQGLLGEAFF
v_gene: TRBV9
j_gene: TRBJ1-1
d_gene: NA
abundance: NA

CDR3nt: TGTGGATCCCGGCGGGAGGGCACAGATACGCAGTATTTT
CDR3aa: CGSRREGTDTQYF
v_gene: TRBV6-1
j_gene: TRBJ2-3
d_gene: TRBD2
abundance: NA

CDR3nt: TGTGCCATATCTACTCCCGACAGGGGGACCACTGAAGCTTTCTTT
CDR3aa: CAISTPDRGTTEAFF
v_gene: TRBV2
j_gene: TRBJ1-1
d_gene: TRBD1
abundance: NA

CDR3nt: TGTGCCAGCAGCGCTACCCATCAGAACACCGGGGAGCTGTTTTTT
CDR3aa: CASSATHQNTGELFF
v_gene: TRBV7-3
j_gene: TRBJ2-2
d_gene: NA
abundance: NA

CDR3nt: TGTGCCAGCAGCTCACAGGACTGGAATGAAAAACTGTTTTTT
CDR3aa: CASSSQDWNEKLFF
v_gene: TRBV28
j_gene: TRBJ1-4
d_gene: NA
abundance: NA

CDR3nt: TGCGCCAGCAGCTTGGAGTTTGGACTAGCGGGAGGGACCCAGTACTTC
CDR3aa: CASSLEFGLAGGTQYF
v_gene: TRBV5-1
j_gene: TRBJ2-5
d_gene: TRBD2
abundance: NA

CDR3nt: TGTGCCAGTAGTGTAAGACAGGGGGCGACTGAGCAGTTCTTC
CDR3aa: CASSVRQGATEQFF
v_gene: TRBV19
j_gene: TRBJ2-1
d_gene: TRBD1
abundance: NA

CDR3nt: TGTGCCAGCAGTTATCCACTAGCGGGAGCGACCTCGGCATACGAGCAGTACTTC
CDR3aa: CASSYPLAGATSAYEQYF
v_gene: TRBV6-7
j_gene: TRBJ2-7
d_gene: TRBD2
abundance: NA

CDR3nt: TGTGCCAGCAGCTTCGGGAACACCGGGGAGCTGTTTTTT
CDR3aa: CASSFGNTGELFF
v_gene: TRBV11-2
j_gene: TRBJ2-2
d_gene: NA
abundance: NA

CDR3nt: TGTGCCAGCAGTCCGGCCGGGAATAGAAACAATGAGCAGTTCTTC
CDR3aa: CASSPAGNRNNEQFF
v_gene: TRBV28
j_gene: TRBJ2-1
d_gene: NA
abundance: NA

CDR3nt: TGTGCCAGCTCACCACCTAGCGGGAGCTCCGGGGAGCTGTTTTTT
CDR3aa: CASSPPSGSSGELFF
v_gene: TRBV18
j_gene: TRBJ2-2
d_gene: TRBD2
abundance: NA

CDR3nt: TGTGCCAGCAGCTTAGACTACACAGGGGGCGCTAATGAAAAACTGTTTTTT
CDR3aa: CASSLDYTGGANEKLFF
v_gene: TRBV7-9
j_gene: TRBJ1-4
d_gene: TRBD1
abundance: NA

CDR3nt: TGTGCCAGCAGCCCTGAATCAGATGAGCAGTTCTTC
CDR3aa: CASSPESDEQFF
v_gene: TRBV7-9
j_gene: TRBJ2-1
d_gene: NA
abundance: NA

CDR3nt: TGTGCCAGCAGCGCGAGGCGGGAGTCCACGCAGTATTTT
CDR3aa: CASSARRESTQYF
v_gene: TRBV14
j_gene: TRBJ2-3
d_gene: TRBD2
abundance: NA

CDR3nt: TGTGCCTGGACAGGATTTCGGGACGAGCAGTACTTC
CDR3aa: CAWTGFRDEQYF
v_gene: TRBV30
j_gene: TRBJ2-7
d_gene: NA
abundance: NA

CDR3nt: TGCGCCAGCAGCCAAGTAGGTACTTTTAGCTCCTACGAGCAGTACTTC
CDR3aa: CASSQVGTFSSYEQYF
v_gene: TRBV4-1
j_gene: TRBJ2-7
d_gene: NA
abundance: NA

CDR3nt: TGCAGCGTGGGGGACGGAAAGAGCTCTGGAAACACCATATATTTT
CDR3aa: CSVGDGKSSGNTIYF
v_gene: TRBV29-1
j_gene: TRBJ1-3
d_gene: NA
abundance: NA

CDR3nt: TGTGCCAGCGTTTCCGGGGTAGAGACCCAGTACTTC
CDR3aa: CASVSGVETQYF
v_gene: TRBV7-9
j_gene: TRBJ2-5
d_gene: NA
abundance: once

CDR3nt: TGCAGTGCTTATCAACTAGCGGGAGAGTATTTT
CDR3aa: CSAYQLAGEYF
v_gene: TRBV20-1
j_gene: TRBJ2-3
d_gene: TRBD2
abundance: many